Described below is a single T cell receptor beta chain sequence and its context. Sample treatment: randomized to nivolumab then ipilimumab (arm A) or the reverse (arm B). None of the patients previously received DNA-damaging chemotherapy. From thawed PBMCs, live CD3+CD8+ cells negative for CD19 and CD56 were sorted. The CDR3 runs 13 residues. Trimming stripped 5 bases from V and 6 bases from J, with 8 bases between. Germline V lookup: CDR1 MNHEY, CDR2 SMNVEV (reference sequence). This sample was included in a study of sequential checkpoint blockade in melanoma. Study at large: First-line arms were nivolumab then ipilimumab, or the reverse, randomized 1:1. Each arm's sequence ended with maintenance nivolumab.

Measured with immunoSEQ multiplex PCR; TCRdb has only the in-frame clones, and not every one. The sample has roughly 30,000 clones, more than 65% seen once. The source material was CD8+ T cells sorted from blood (inferred from file names), sampled from a patient given nivolumab and ipilimumab in sequence. J is TRBJ1-6 and V is TRBV27, with D unclear. This clonotype originated in a human donor with melanoma. The CDR3 here is CASSALLNSPLHF. The CDR3 bases are TGTGCCAGCAGTGCGCTCCTTAATTCACCCCTCCACTTT.